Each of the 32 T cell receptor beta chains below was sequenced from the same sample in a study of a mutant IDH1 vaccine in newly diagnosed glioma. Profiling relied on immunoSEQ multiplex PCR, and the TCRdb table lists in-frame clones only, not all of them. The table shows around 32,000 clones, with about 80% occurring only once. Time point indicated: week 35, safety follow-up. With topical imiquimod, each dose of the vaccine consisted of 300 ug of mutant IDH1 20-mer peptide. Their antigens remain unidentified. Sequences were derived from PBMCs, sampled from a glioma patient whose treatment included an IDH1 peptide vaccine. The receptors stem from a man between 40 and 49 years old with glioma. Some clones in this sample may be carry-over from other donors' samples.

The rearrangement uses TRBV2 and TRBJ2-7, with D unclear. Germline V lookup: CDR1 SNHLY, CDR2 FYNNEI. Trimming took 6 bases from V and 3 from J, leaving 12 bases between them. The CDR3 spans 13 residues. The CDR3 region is CASRDIPHYEQYF. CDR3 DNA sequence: TGTGCCAGCAGGGATATCCCCCACTACGAGCAGTACTTC.

The CDR3 nucleotides read TGTGCCAGTAGTATAGGGTCCCAAGAGACCCAGTACTTC. Encoded protein: CASSIGSQETQYF. The rearrangement uses TRBV19 and TRBJ2-5; no definite D call. CDR3 length equals 13 residues. V shed 1 base and J shed 1 base, with 4 bases lying between them. Per germline, CDR1 LNHDA and CDR2 SQIVND (reference sequence).

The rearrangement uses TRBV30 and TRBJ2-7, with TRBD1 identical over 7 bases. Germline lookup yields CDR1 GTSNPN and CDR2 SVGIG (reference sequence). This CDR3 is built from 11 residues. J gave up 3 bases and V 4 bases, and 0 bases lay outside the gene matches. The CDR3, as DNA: TGTGCCTGGACAGGGGGCTACGAGCAGTACTTC. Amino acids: CAWTGGYEQYF.

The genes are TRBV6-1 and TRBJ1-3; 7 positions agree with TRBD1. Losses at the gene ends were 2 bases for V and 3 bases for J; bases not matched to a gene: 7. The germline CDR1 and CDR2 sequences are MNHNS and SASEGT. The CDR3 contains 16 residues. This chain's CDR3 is CASSETLTGFGNTIYF. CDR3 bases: TGTGCCAGCAGTGAAACCCTGACAGGGTTTGGAAACACCATATATTTT.

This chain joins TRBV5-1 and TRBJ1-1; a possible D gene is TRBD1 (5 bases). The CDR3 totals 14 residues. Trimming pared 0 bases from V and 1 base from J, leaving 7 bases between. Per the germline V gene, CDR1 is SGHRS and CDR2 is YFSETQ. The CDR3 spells CASSLVTGNTEAFF. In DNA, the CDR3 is TGCGCCAGCAGCTTGGTCACAGGGAACACTGAAGCTTTCTTT.

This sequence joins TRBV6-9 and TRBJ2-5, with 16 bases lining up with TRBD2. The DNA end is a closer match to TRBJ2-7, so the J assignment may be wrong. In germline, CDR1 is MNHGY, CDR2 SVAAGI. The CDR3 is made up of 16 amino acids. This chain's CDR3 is CASTPGLAGGRYEQYF. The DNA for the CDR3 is TGTGCCAGCACTCCGGGACTAGCGGGGGGGCGCTACGAGCAGTACTTC.

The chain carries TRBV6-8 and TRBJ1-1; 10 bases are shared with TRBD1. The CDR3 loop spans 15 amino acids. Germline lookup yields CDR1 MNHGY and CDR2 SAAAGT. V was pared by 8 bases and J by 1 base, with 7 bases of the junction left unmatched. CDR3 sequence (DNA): TGTGCCAGCGGCAGGACAGGGGGGAAGAACACTGAAGCTTTCTTT. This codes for CASGRTGGKNTEAFF.

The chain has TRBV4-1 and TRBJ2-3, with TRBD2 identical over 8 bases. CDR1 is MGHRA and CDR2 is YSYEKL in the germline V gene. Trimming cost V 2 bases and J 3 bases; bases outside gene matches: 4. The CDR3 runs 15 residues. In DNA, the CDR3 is TGCGCCAGCAGCCAAAAACTAGCGGAAACAGATACGCAGTATTTT. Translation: CASSQKLAETDTQYF.

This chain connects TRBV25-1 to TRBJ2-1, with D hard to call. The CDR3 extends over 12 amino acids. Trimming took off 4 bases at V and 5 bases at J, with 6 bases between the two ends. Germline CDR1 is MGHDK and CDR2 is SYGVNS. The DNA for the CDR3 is TGTGCCAGCAGTGGATGGGACAATGAGCAGTTCTTC. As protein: CASSGWDNEQFF.

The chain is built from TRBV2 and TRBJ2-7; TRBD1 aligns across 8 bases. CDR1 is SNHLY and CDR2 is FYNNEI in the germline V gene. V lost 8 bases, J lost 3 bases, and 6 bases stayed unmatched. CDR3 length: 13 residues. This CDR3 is CASDGQGDYEQYF. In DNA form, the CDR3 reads TGTGCCAGCGACGGACAGGGTGACTACGAGCAGTACTTC.

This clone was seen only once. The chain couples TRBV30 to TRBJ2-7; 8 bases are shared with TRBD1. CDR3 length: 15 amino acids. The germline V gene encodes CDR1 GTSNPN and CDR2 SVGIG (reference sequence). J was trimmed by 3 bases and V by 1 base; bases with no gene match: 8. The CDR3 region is CAWSDLDRELYEQYF. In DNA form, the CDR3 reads TGTGCCTGGAGTGATCTGGACAGGGAACTCTACGAGCAGTACTTC.

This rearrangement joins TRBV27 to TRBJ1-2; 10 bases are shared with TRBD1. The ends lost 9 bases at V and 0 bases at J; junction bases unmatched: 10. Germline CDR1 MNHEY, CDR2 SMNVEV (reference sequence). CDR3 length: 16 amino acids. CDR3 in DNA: TGTGCCAGGCCGGGACAGGGGATGAGGGCTAACTATGGCTACACCTTC. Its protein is CARPGQGMRANYGYTF.

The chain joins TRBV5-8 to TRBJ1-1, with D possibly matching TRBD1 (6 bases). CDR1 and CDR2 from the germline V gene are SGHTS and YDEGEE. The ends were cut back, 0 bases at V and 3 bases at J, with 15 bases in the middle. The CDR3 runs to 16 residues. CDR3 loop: CASSLGYGQIDTEAFF. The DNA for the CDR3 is TGTGCCAGCAGCTTGGGGTATGGACAGATAGACACTGAAGCTTTCTTT. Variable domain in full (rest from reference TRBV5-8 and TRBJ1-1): EAGVTQSPTHLIKTRGQQATLRCSPISGHTSVYWYQQALGLGLQFLLWYDEGEERNRGNFPPRFSGRQFPNYSSELNVNALELEDSALYLCASSLGYGQIDTEAFFGQGTRLTVV.

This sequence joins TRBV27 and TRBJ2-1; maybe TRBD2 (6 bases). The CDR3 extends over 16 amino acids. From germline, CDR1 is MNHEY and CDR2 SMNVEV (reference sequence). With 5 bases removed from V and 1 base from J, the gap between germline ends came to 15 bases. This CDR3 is CASSISGTGSYNEQFF. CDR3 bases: TGTGCCAGCAGTATCTCCGGGACTGGATCCTACAATGAGCAGTTCTTC.

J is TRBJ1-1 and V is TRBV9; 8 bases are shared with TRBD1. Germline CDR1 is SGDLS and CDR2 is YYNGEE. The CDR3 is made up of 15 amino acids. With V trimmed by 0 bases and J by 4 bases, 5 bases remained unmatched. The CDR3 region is CASSVGPGGFTEAFF. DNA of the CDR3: TGTGCCAGCAGCGTAGGTCCAGGGGGCTTCACTGAAGCTTTCTTT. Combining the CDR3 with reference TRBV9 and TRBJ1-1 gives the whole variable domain DSGVTQTPKHLITATGQRVTLRCSPRSGDLSVYWYQQSLDQGLQFLIQYYNGEERAKGNILERFSAQQFPDLHSELNLSSLELGDSALYFCASSVGPGGFTEAFFGQGTRLTVV.

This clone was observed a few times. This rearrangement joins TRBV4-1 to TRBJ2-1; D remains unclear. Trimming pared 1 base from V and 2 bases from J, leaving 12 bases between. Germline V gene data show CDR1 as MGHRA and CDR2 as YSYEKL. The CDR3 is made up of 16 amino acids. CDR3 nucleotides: TGCGCCAGCAGCCAAGTCAGGCTAGTGGCCTACAATGAGCAGTTCTTC. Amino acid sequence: CASSQVRLVAYNEQFF.

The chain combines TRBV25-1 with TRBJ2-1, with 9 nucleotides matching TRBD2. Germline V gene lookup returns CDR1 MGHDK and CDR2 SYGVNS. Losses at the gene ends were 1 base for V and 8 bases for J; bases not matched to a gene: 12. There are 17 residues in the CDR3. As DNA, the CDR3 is TGTGCCAGCAGTGAATGGACAAGCGGGGGGTCCTTTGATGAGCAGTTCTTC. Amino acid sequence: CASSEWTSGGSFDEQFF.

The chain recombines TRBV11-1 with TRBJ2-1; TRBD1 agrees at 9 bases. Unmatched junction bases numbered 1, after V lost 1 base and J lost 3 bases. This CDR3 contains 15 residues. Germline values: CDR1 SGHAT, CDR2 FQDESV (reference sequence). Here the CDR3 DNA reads TGTGCCAGCAGCTTAGACAGGGGGCTCTACAATGAGCAGTTCTTC. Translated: CASSLDRGLYNEQFF.

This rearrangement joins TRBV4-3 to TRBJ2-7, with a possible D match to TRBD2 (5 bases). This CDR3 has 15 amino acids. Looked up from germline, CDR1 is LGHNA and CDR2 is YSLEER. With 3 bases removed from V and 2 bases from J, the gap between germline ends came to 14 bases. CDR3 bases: TGCGCCAGCAGCCAGCGTCGGGGAAACCCCTACGAGCAGTACTTC. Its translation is CASSQRRGNPYEQYF.

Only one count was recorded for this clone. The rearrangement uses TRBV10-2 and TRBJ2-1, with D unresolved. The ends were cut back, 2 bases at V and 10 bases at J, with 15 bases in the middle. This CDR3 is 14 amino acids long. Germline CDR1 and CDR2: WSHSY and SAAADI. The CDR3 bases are TGCGCCAGCAGTGAGCCCCCTCGAACGGGCGAGCAGTTCTTC. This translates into CASSEPPRTGEQFF.

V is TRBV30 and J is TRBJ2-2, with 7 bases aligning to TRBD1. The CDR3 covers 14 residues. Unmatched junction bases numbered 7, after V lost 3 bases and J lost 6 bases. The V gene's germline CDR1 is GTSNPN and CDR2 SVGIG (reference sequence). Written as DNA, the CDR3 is TGTGCCTGGAGAGGGGGCGCTGGTGCCGGGGAGCTGTTTTTT. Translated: CAWRGGAGAGELFF.

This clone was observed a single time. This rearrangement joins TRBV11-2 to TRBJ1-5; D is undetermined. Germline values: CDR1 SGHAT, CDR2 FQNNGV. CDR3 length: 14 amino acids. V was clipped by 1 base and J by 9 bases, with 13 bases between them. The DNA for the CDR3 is TGTGCCAGCAGCTTAGGGAGAGGTACCTGGCCCCAGCATTTT. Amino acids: CASSLGRGTWPQHF.

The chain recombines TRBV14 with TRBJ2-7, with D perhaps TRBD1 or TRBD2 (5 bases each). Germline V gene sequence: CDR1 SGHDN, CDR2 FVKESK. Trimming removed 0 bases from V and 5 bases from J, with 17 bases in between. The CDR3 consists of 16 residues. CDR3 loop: CASSQDHYGGNDEQYF. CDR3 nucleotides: TGTGCCAGCAGCCAAGATCATTATGGGGGTAACGACGAGCAGTACTTC.

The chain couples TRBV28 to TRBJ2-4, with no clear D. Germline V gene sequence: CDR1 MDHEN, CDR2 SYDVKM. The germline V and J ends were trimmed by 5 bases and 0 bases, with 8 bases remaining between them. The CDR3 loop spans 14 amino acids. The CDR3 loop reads CASSRRVAKNIQYF. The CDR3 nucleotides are TGTGCCAGCAGTCGCAGAGTAGCCAAAAACATTCAGTACTTC.

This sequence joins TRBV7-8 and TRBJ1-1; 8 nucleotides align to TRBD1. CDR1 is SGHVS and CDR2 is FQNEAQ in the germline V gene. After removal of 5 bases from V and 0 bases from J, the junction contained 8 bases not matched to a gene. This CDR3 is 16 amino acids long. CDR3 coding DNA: TGTGCCAGCAGCCAAGGGACAGGCGGGATGAACACTGAAGCTTTCTTT. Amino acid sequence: CASSQGTGGMNTEAFF.

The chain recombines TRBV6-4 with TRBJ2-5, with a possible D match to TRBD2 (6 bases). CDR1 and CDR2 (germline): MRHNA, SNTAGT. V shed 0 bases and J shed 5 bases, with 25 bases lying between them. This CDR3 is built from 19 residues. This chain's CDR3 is CASSDSIRGVSVQVETQYF. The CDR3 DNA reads TGTGCCAGCAGTGACTCGATTCGCGGGGTATCGGTTCAAGTGGAGACCCAGTACTTC.

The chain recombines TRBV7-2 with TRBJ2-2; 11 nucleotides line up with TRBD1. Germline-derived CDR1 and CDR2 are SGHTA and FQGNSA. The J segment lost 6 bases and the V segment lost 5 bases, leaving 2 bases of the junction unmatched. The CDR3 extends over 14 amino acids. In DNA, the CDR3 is TGTGCCAGCAGCCCGGACAGGGGGCCCGGGGAGCTGTTTTTT. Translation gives CASSPDRGPGELFF.

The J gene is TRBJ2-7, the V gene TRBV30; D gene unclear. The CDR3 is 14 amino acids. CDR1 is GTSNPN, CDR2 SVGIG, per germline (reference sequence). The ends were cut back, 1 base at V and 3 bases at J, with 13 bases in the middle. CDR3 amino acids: CAWSDPSTIYEQYF. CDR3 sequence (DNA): TGTGCCTGGAGTGACCCGAGCACCATCTACGAGCAGTACTTC. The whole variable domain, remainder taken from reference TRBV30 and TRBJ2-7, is SQTIHQWPATLVQPVGSPLSLECTVEGTSNPNLYWYRQAAGRGLQLLFYSVGIGQISSEVPQNLSASRPQDRQFILSSKKLLLSDSGFYLCAWSDPSTIYEQYFGPGTRLTVT.

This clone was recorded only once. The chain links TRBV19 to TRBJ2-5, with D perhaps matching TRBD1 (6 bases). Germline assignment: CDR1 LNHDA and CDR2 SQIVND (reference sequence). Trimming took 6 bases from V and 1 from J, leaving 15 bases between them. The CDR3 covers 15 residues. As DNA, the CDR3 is TGTGCCAGTAGCCCCGGGACAACCCCCCAAGAGACCCAGTACTTC. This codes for CASSPGTTPQETQYF.

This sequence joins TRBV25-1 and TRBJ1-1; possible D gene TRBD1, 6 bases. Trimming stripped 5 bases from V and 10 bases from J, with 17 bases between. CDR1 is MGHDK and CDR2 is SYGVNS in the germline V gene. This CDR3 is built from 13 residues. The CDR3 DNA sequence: TGTGCCAGCAGTTTAGGAGGGGGGGTAACAGCTTTCTTT. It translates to CASSLGGGVTAFF.

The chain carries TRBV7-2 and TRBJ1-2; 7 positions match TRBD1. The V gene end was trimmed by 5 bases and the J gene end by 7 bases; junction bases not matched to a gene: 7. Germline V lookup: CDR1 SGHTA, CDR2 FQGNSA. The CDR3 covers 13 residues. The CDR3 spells CASSPQGSSGYTF. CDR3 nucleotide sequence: TGTGCCAGCAGCCCACAGGGGTCTAGTGGCTACACCTTC.

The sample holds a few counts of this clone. CDR3 protein: CASRGRGNTEAFF. Here the CDR3 DNA reads TGTGCCAGCAGAGGCAGGGGGAACACTGAAGCTTTCTTT. The chain carries TRBV27 and TRBJ1-1; D may be TRBD1 (6 bases). Per the germline V gene, CDR1 is MNHEY and CDR2 is SMNVEV (reference sequence). With 6 bases removed from V and 1 base from J, the gap between germline ends came to 9 bases. The CDR3 covers 13 residues.